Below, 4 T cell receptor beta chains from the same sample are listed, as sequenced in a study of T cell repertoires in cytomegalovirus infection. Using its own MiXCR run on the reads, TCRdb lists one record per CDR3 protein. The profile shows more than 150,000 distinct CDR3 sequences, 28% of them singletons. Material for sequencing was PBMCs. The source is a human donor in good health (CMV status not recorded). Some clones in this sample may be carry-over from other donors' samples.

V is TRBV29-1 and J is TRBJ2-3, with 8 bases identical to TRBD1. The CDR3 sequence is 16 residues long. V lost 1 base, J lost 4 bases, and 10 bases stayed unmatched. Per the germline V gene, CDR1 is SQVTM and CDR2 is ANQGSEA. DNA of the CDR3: TGCAGCGTTGAAGGGGAGGACAGGGATGGAGCAGATACGCAGTATTTT. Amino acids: CSVEGEDRDGADTQYF.

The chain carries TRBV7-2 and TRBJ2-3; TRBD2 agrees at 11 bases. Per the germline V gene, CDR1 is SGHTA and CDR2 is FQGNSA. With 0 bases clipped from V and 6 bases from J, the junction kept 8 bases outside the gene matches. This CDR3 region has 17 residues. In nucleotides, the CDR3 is TGTGCCAGCAGCTTAGCGCGTCTTAGCGGGGGGGGGGATACGCAGTATTTT. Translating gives CASSLARLSGGGDTQYF.

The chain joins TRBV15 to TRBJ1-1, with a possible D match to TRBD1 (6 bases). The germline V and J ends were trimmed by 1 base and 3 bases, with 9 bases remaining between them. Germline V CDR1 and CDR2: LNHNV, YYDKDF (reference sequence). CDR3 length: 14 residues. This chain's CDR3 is CATSRGGRDTEAFF. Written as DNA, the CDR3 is TGTGCCACCAGCAGAGGGGGGCGGGACACTGAAGCTTTCTTT.

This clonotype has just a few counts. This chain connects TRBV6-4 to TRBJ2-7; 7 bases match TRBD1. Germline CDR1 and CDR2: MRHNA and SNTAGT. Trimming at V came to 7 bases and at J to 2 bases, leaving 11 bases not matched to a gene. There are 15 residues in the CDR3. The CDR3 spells CASTSRQGETYEQYF. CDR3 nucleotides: TGTGCCAGCACCTCAAGACAGGGAGAGACCTACGAGCAGTACTTC.